These 29 T cell receptor beta chains share one sample of origin, sequenced in a study of T cells in localized non-small cell lung cancer. This table comes from immunoSEQ multiplex PCR, and its TCRdb copy is limited to in-frame clones, with some not included. The sample lists fewer than 90,000 clones; 80% to 90% were seen once. The starting material was peripheral blood, obtained before any cancer treatment. The receptors shown here come from a man aged 35 to 70 with stage I lung adenocarcinoma.

The rearrangement links TRBV10-3 to TRBJ2-1, with 8 bases fitting TRBD2. V gave up 11 bases and J gave up 6 bases; unmatched junction bases: 9. The CDR3 loop spans 13 amino acids. Germline CDR1 and CDR2: ENHRY and SYGVKD. The DNA for the CDR3 is TGTGCCGTCGGAGAGCGGGAGTTCAATGAGCAGTTCTTC. Residues: CAVGEREFNEQFF.

The table lists this clone with a count of one. The V call is TRBV6-4, the J call TRBJ1-2; no clear D. Germline V gene lookup returns CDR1 MRHNA and CDR2 SNTAGT. The CDR3 consists of 16 residues. V was shortened by 4 bases and J by 4 bases, with 19 bases between the two germline ends. The CDR3 nucleotides read TGTGCCAGCAGTGTTAGGGCACACGGAAAGACCTATGGCTACACCTTC. Translated: CASSVRAHGKTYGYTF.

This clone was recorded a few times. The chain couples TRBV10-1 to TRBJ2-2; D unclear. The CDR3 runs to 14 residues. V shed 3 bases and J shed 11 bases, with 16 bases lying between them. From germline, CDR1 is WNHNN and CDR2 SYGVQD (reference sequence). The CDR3 DNA follows: TGCGCCAGCAGTGACGGGTCCCCGGGTGGCGAGCTGTTTTTT. It codes for CASSDGSPGGELFF.

This clone showed up just once. The chain couples TRBV19 to TRBJ2-5, with 9 bases fitting TRBD1. Germline assignment: CDR1 LNHDA and CDR2 SQIVND (reference sequence). There are 16 residues in the CDR3. V lost 3 bases and J lost 2; bases outside the gene matches: 7. CDR3 in amino acids: CASSIGTGRIQETQYF. CDR3 in DNA: TGTGCCAGTAGTATTGGGACAGGGAGAATACAAGAGACCCAGTACTTC.

The chain uses TRBV5-6 and TRBJ1-1; 10 nucleotides match TRBD1. This CDR3 region has 17 residues. The ends lost 2 bases at V and 0 bases at J; junction bases unmatched: 7. Germline assignment: CDR1 SGHDT and CDR2 YYEEEE. The CDR3 spells CASSFWTGGRVNTEAFF. The CDR3 DNA follows: TGTGCCAGCAGCTTTTGGACAGGGGGTAGGGTGAACACTGAAGCTTTCTTT.

This chain links TRBV19 with TRBJ2-1; D uncertain. The CDR3 totals 15 residues. Germline V gene data show CDR1 as LNHDA and CDR2 as SQIVND (reference sequence). Trimming pared 5 bases from V and 1 base from J, leaving 12 bases between. The CDR3 nucleotides read TGTGCCAGTAGTCTAACAGCGCATTCCTACAATGAGCAGTTCTTC. Its translation: CASSLTAHSYNEQFF.

This chain connects TRBV5-5 to TRBJ2-5, with 7 bases that match TRBD1. Losses at the gene ends were 3 bases for V and 14 bases for J; bases not matched to a gene: 19. CDR1 is SGHKS, CDR2 YYEKEE, per germline (reference sequence). The CDR3 contains 15 residues. The CDR3 bases are TGTGCCAGCAGCTCACATCCAGGACAGGAAGCTTTGCTATACTTC. Its protein product is CASSSHPGQEALLYF.

This chain connects TRBV18 to TRBJ1-2; 9 bases fit TRBD1. Trimming removed 4 bases from V and 1 base from J; junction bases left unmatched: 4. This CDR3 contains 15 residues. The germline CDR1 and CDR2 sequences are KGHSH and LQKENI. The CDR3 DNA is TGTGCCAGCTCACACGGACAGGGGCGTAACTATGGCTACACCTTC. Residues: CASSHGQGRNYGYTF. Based on the CDR3 plus reference TRBV18 and TRBJ1-2, the full variable domain is NAGVMQNPRHLVRRRGQEARLRCSPMKGHSHVYWYRQLPEEGLKFMVYLQKENIIDESGMPKERFSAEFPKEGPSILRIQQVVRGDSAAYFCASSHGQGRNYGYTFGSGTRLTVV.

The V and J genes are TRBV5-4 and TRBJ2-1; D not certain. Germline CDR1 reads SGHNT; CDR2 reads YYREEE (reference sequence). V dropped 0 bases and J dropped 0 bases, with 19 bases sitting between them. The CDR3 covers 19 residues. As DNA, the CDR3 is TGTGCCAGCAGCTTGGATAAATTTGATGCGCGGAGCTCCTACAATGAGCAGTTCTTC. Residues: CASSLDKFDARSSYNEQFF.

The chain couples TRBV9 to TRBJ1-1, with D maybe TRBD1 (6 bases). The CDR3 covers 15 residues. Deletions cut 3 bases from V and 0 bases from J, with 12 bases between. In germline, CDR1 is SGDLS, CDR2 YYNGEE. The CDR3 is CASSAQGLMNTEAFF. DNA of the CDR3: TGTGCCAGCAGCGCGCAGGGGCTAATGAACACTGAAGCTTTCTTT.

This chain uses TRBV7-3 with TRBJ2-1, with D perhaps matching TRBD2 (6 bases). Germline V gives CDR1 SGHTA, CDR2 FQGTGA. This CDR3 has 14 residues. Trimming left V 7 bases short and J 8 bases short, with 18 bases between. CDR3 in amino acids: CASTPRGTNHEQFF. The CDR3 DNA reads TGTGCCAGCACCCCCCGGGGGACCAACCATGAGCAGTTCTTC.

The chain is built from TRBV6-1 and TRBJ1-5; D is ambiguous. Trimming stripped 7 bases from V and 4 bases from J, with 14 bases between. Germline V gene sequence: CDR1 MNHNS, CDR2 SASEGT. The CDR3 is 14 amino acids. As DNA, the CDR3 is TGTGCCAGCACCACCCGGGCGGAGAATCAGCCCCAGCATTTT. It codes for CASTTRAENQPQHF.

This clone is medium-sized within its sample. This chain connects TRBV18 to TRBJ1-2; D perhaps matches TRBD1 (5 bases). The CDR3 contains 16 residues. Germline loops: CDR1 KGHSH, CDR2 LQKENI. Trimming took 3 bases from V and 0 from J, leaving 14 bases between them. The CDR3 nucleotides read TGTGCCAGCTCACCCCGATCCTCGGGGCCTAACTATGGCTACACCTTC. It codes for CASSPRSSGPNYGYTF.

This chain links TRBV6-6 with TRBJ2-3, with TRBD2 matching over 9 bases. With V trimmed by 6 bases and J by 3 bases, 4 bases remained unmatched. CDR1 MNHNY and CDR2 SVGAGI come from the germline V gene (reference sequence). The CDR3 has 14 residues. The CDR3 DNA reads TGTGCCAGCAGACTAGCGGGTCGTACAGATACGCAGTATTTT. Translated: CASRLAGRTDTQYF.

The chain is built from TRBV5-5 and TRBJ2-3; maybe TRBD2 (6 bases). In germline, CDR1 is SGHKS, CDR2 YYEKEE (reference sequence). The CDR3 sequence is 14 residues long. V dropped 2 bases and J dropped 4 bases, with 11 bases sitting between them. CDR3 sequence: CASSFGAGPDTQYF. The CDR3, as DNA: TGTGCCAGCAGCTTCGGTGCGGGGCCAGATACGCAGTATTTT.

The chain carries TRBV30 and TRBJ1-2; weak D call: TRBD1 (6 bases). Germline CDR1 is GTSNPN and CDR2 is SVGIG (reference sequence). This CDR3 is built from 13 residues. Trimming took off 2 bases at V and 3 bases at J, with 10 bases between the two ends. The CDR3 reads CAWSPGGDYGYTF. The CDR3 DNA is TGTGCCTGGAGTCCCGGGGGCGACTATGGCTACACCTTC. The entire variable domain, with the rest obtained from reference TRBV30 and TRBJ1-2, is as follows: SQTIHQWPATLVQPVGSPLSLECTVEGTSNPNLYWYRQAAGRGLQLLFYSVGIGQISSEVPQNLSASRPQDRQFILSSKKLLLSDSGFYLCAWSPGGDYGYTFGSGTRLTVV.

V is TRBV10-3 and J is TRBJ1-1; 8 positions match TRBD1. J gave up 7 bases and V 10 bases, and 11 bases lay outside the gene matches. The CDR3 covers 13 residues. Germline V lookup: CDR1 ENHRY, CDR2 SYGVKD. CDR3 in DNA: TGTGCCACCGTTGGTACAGGACAGGGTGAAGCTTTCTTT. It codes for CATVGTGQGEAFF.

The rearrangement uses TRBV2 and TRBJ1-3; D not resolved. This CDR3 spans 14 amino acids. V was clipped by 2 bases and J by 4 bases, with 9 bases between them. Germline V gene sequence: CDR1 SNHLY, CDR2 FYNNEI. Here the CDR3 reads CASSESPSGNTIYF. The CDR3 nucleotides are TGTGCCAGCAGTGAATCCCCCTCCGGAAACACCATATATTTT.

This clone was counted only a few times. The genes are TRBV5-1 and TRBJ2-1, with 7 bases matching TRBD2. This CDR3 has 15 residues. Germline CDR1 SGHRS, CDR2 YFSETQ. V shed 3 bases, J shed 1 base, and the junction held 4 bases outside the gene matches. CDR3 nucleotide sequence: TGCGCCAGCAGCTCCAGGGAGGGGTCCTACAATGAGCAGTTCTTC. This codes for CASSSREGSYNEQFF.

This clone was found once. This chain links TRBV18 with TRBJ2-7; D not certain. Deletions cut 3 bases from V and 3 bases from J, with 12 bases between. This CDR3 comprises 14 residues. CDR1 and CDR2 (germline): KGHSH, LQKENI. CDR3 region: CASSPSVGYYEQYF. The CDR3 DNA follows: TGTGCCAGCTCACCTTCAGTCGGATACTACGAGCAGTACTTC.

The chain has TRBV9 and TRBJ2-5; 8 bases are a match to TRBD2. V shed 3 bases, J shed 5 bases, and the junction held 6 bases outside the gene matches. CDR3 length: 14 amino acids. In germline, CDR1 is SGDLS, CDR2 YYNGEE. CDR3 amino acids: CASSGREGWETQYF. CDR3 in DNA: TGTGCCAGCAGCGGCCGGGAGGGCTGGGAGACCCAGTACTTC.

The chain has TRBV19 and TRBJ2-2; D is uncertain. The CDR3 runs to 14 residues. Trimming removed 9 bases at V and 3 bases at J, with 14 bases between. Per germline, CDR1 LNHDA and CDR2 SQIVND (reference sequence). This CDR3 reads CASSLTGYTGELFF. CDR3 DNA: TGTGCCAGCTCCTTGACGGGTTACACCGGGGAGCTGTTTTTT.

The V gene is TRBV6-1, the J gene TRBJ2-3; 10 bases match TRBD2. The germline V gene has CDR1 MNHNS and CDR2 SASEGT. The CDR3 extends over 16 amino acids. The J segment lost 1 base and the V segment lost 2 bases, leaving 3 bases of the junction unmatched. CDR3 DNA: TGTGCCAGCAGTGAAACCCTAGCGGGAGGCACAGATACGCAGTATTTT. Its protein product is CASSETLAGGTDTQYF.

The chain employs TRBV11-2 and TRBJ2-4, with D perhaps TRBD2 (6 bases). CDR1 SGHAT and CDR2 FQNNGV come from the germline V gene. Deletions cut 5 bases from V and 7 bases from J, with 18 bases between. The CDR3 has 15 amino acids. The CDR3 sequence is CASSNFGSRGNIQYF. The CDR3, as DNA: TGTGCCAGCAGCAACTTTGGGTCCCGGGGGAACATTCAGTACTTC.

The chain links TRBV12-5 to TRBJ2-5, with TRBD1 matching over 8 bases. Germline V gene data show CDR1 as LGHNT and CDR2 as FRNRAP. The CDR3 consists of 14 residues. With V trimmed by 7 bases and J by 4 bases, 8 bases remained unmatched. CDR3 DNA sequence: TGTGCTAGTGCCTCTGGACAGGGCGGAGAGACCCAGTACTTC. The encoded protein is CASASGQGGETQYF.

This clone was observed a few times. The chain combines TRBV6-5 with TRBJ2-4; D assignment may be TRBD1 or TRBD2 (5 bases each). V gave up 10 bases and J gave up 14 bases, with 24 bases separating them. This CDR3 region has 13 residues. CDR1 is MNHEY, CDR2 SVGAGI, per germline. CDR3 bases: TGTGCCACTCGCGTGGGGGATCGAGGGCCAGAGTACTTC. Amino acid sequence: CATRVGDRGPEYF.

Turning to this clone: The sample contains more than one DNA sequence encoding this CDR3. The chain is built from TRBV27 and TRBJ1-1, with a weak D call TRBD1 (5 bases). Looked up from germline, CDR1 is MNHEY and CDR2 is SMNVEV (reference sequence). This CDR3 has 12 amino acids. V dropped 4 bases and J dropped 5 bases, with 8 bases sitting between them. This CDR3 reads CASSSRETEAFF. The CDR3 coding sequence is TGTGCCAGCAGTTCCAGGGAAACTGAAGCTTTCTTT.

This clone was observed a few times. The V and J genes are TRBV5-1 and TRBJ1-1; the match to TRBD1 covers 9 bases. Germline V gene sequence: CDR1 SGHRS, CDR2 YFSETQ. The V gene end was trimmed by 3 bases and the J gene end by 1 base; junction bases not matched to a gene: 1. The CDR3 totals 14 residues. The CDR3 DNA reads as TGCGCCAGCAGCTCGGACAGGGGGAACACTGAAGCTTTCTTT. Translating it yields CASSSDRGNTEAFF.

This clone was recorded only once. This sequence joins TRBV5-1 and TRBJ1-2, with 9 bases fitting TRBD1. Germline assignment: CDR1 SGHRS and CDR2 YFSETQ. There are 13 residues in the CDR3. V shed 3 bases, J shed 8 bases, and the junction held 5 bases outside the gene matches. The CDR3 is CASSSTGGRGYTF. The CDR3 region has the DNA TGCGCCAGCAGCTCTACAGGGGGCCGGGGCTACACCTTC.